Sequencing of this T cell receptor (beta chain) was carried out in a study of tumor-infiltrating lymphocytes in localized non-small cell lung cancer. For the study at large: Several tumor histologies, both smoking statuses, and some post-neoadjuvant chemotherapy samples were included.

TCRdb's copy holds only in-frame clones and misses some; the assay was immunoSEQ multiplex PCR. Here the sample spans over 7,000 clones, 70% to 80% being singletons. Germline CDR1 SGHRS, CDR2 YFSETQ. The CDR3 sequence is 16 residues long. With V trimmed by 0 bases and J by 9 bases, 12 bases remained unmatched. The genes are TRBV5-1 and TRBJ2-1, with TRBD2 matching over 7 bases. The sequenced sample consisted of uninvolved lung tissue not adjacent to the tumor. This clonotype originated in a human donor with non-small cell lung cancer. CDR3 protein: CASSLGAGGTGGEQFF. As DNA, the CDR3 is TGCGCCAGCAGCTTGGGAGCTGGTGGGACGGGGGGTGAGCAGTTCTTC.